This T cell receptor (beta chain) was found in a study of T cell repertoires in cytomegalovirus infection. Trimming removed 1 base from V and 3 bases from J, with 7 bases in between. Germline V gives CDR1 DFQATT, CDR2 SNEGSKA (reference sequence). The CDR3 length is 12 residues. This clonotype was observed a handful of times. TCRdb passed the reads through MiXCR, listing each CDR3 protein once. The table shows some 100,000 distinct CDR3 sequences, with around a quarter occurring only once. The sequence came from a human donor in good health (CMV status not recorded). Some clones in this sample may be carry-over from other donors' samples. Sequencing was carried out using CD8+ T cells from PBMCs. The gene calls are TRBV20-1 and TRBJ2-7; the D gene is possibly TRBD2 (5 bases). The CDR3 nucleotides are TGCAGTGCTAGAGGAAGCGGCTACGAGCAGTACTTC. Protein sequence: CSARGSGYEQYF.